The 24 T cell receptor beta chains below were found in one sample sequenced in a study of blood T cell repertoires in COVID-19. Sequencing was performed with immunoSEQ multiplex PCR; in TCRdb, only in-frame clones are kept and a portion is missing. This table has some 160,000 clones, approximately 86% appearing once. Input material: peripheral blood. These receptors were taken from a woman of 80 years or more with COVID-19, enrolled during active disease.

The genes are TRBV7-3 and TRBJ2-5; unclear D gene. Deletions cut 3 bases from V and 3 bases from J, with 11 bases between. Looked up from germline, CDR1 is SGHTA and CDR2 is FQGTGA. The CDR3 totals 14 residues. The DNA for the CDR3 is TGTGCCAGCAGCTTCCCCAGAGGAAAAGAGACCCAGTACTTC. Encoded protein: CASSFPRGKETQYF.

The sample holds a few counts of this clone. Other DNA sequences in the same sample also yield this CDR3. The V gene is TRBV3-1 (or the pseudogene TRBV3-2), the J gene TRBJ2-5, with a weak D call TRBD2 (6 bases). CDR3 length: 15 amino acids. Germline V CDR1 and CDR2: LGHDT, YNNKEL (reference sequence). Trimming cost V 0 bases and J 1 base, with 9 bases left between them. This CDR3 reads CASSQDWRGQETQYF. DNA for the CDR3: TGTGCCAGCAGCCAAGATTGGCGGGGCCAAGAGACCCAGTACTTC.

A remark on this clone: The sample has other DNA sequences that encode this CDR3 too. The chain couples TRBV5-1 to TRBJ1-1; perhaps TRBD1 as D (6 bases). Per germline, CDR1 SGHRS and CDR2 YFSETQ. This CDR3 is 14 amino acids long. V dropped 0 bases and J dropped 3 bases, with 9 bases sitting between them. Here the CDR3 reads CASSLDRADTEAFF. Written as DNA, the CDR3 is TGCGCCAGCAGCTTGGACAGGGCAGACACTGAAGCTTTCTTT.

This clone was seen a handful of times. The rearrangement uses TRBV6-4 and TRBJ2-7; the D is unclear. With 10 bases removed from V and 1 base from J, the gap between germline ends came to 20 bases. Germline CDR1 and CDR2: MRHNA and SNTAGT. The CDR3 loop spans 15 amino acids. CDR3 residues: CATPTRPFPSYEQYF. The CDR3 coding sequence is TGTGCCACCCCGACCAGGCCTTTCCCGTCCTACGAGCAGTACTTC.

This rearrangement joins TRBV4-1 to TRBJ2-1, with D unclear. Germline V gene sequence: CDR1 MGHRA, CDR2 YSYEKL. The V gene lost 4 bases and the J gene lost 7 bases, with 20 bases spanning the gap. CDR3 length: 16 amino acids. CDR3 amino acids: CASSPVEASRRNEQFF. For the CDR3, the DNA is TGCGCCAGCAGCCCGGTCGAAGCTAGTAGACGGAATGAGCAGTTCTTC.

The rearrangement uses TRBV5-6 and TRBJ2-3, with a weak D call TRBD2 (5 bases). Germline lookup yields CDR1 SGHDT and CDR2 YYEEEE. The CDR3 covers 15 residues. Trimming cost V 1 base and J 0 bases, with 9 bases left between them. CDR3 in DNA: TGTGCCAGCAGCTTGTACCGCGGGAGCACAGATACGCAGTATTTT. Protein: CASSLYRGSTDTQYF.

The chain combines TRBV5-4 with TRBJ2-1; D is possibly TRBD2 (7 bases). The CDR3 totals 16 residues. Germline loops: CDR1 SGHNT, CDR2 YYREEE (reference sequence). V lost 0 bases, J lost 0 bases, and 10 bases lay in between. The chain's CDR3 is CASSLGGGASYNEQFF. In DNA form, the CDR3 reads TGTGCCAGCAGCTTGGGAGGGGGGGCCTCCTACAATGAGCAGTTCTTC.

The J gene is TRBJ1-1, the V gene TRBV6-5; 8 bases fit TRBD1. The CDR3 sequence is 15 residues long. Germline lookup yields CDR1 MNHEY and CDR2 SVGAGI. V shed 5 bases, J shed 4 bases, and the junction held 9 bases outside the gene matches. The CDR3 loop is CASSPWTGRGTEAFF. DNA for the CDR3: TGTGCCAGCAGTCCCTGGACAGGGCGAGGCACTGAAGCTTTCTTT.

As for this clone: The same CDR3 can be traced to other DNA sequences in this sample. This chain's CDR3 is CASSLSANYGYTF. The CDR3 DNA follows: TGTGCCAGCAGTTTATCGGCTAACTATGGCTACACCTTC. This rearrangement joins TRBV28 to TRBJ1-2; no firm D call. Trimming left V 1 base short and J 0 bases short, with 3 bases between. CDR1 is MDHEN and CDR2 is SYDVKM in the germline V gene. The CDR3 runs 13 residues.

The chain combines TRBV5-1 with TRBJ1-3; no firm D call. The CDR3 sequence is 16 residues long. The ends were cut back, 3 bases at V and 0 bases at J, with 13 bases in the middle. Germline assignment: CDR1 SGHRS and CDR2 YFSETQ. As DNA, the CDR3 is TGCGCCAGCAGCTCTGGACTGATAAACTCTGGAAACACCATATATTTT. Residues: CASSSGLINSGNTIYF.

V usage is TRBV9 and J usage is TRBJ2-7; 7 nucleotides agree with TRBD1. Germline CDR1 reads SGDLS; CDR2 reads YYNGEE. This CDR3 contains 14 residues. Germline trimming cut 4 bases from V and 2 bases from J; bases unmatched to any gene: 6. CDR3 nucleotide sequence: TGTGCCAGCAGCCTAGGACAGGCCACCTACGAGCAGTACTTC. Its protein is CASSLGQATYEQYF. The variable domain in full, completed from reference TRBV9 and TRBJ2-7, reads DSGVTQTPKHLITATGQRVTLRCSPRSGDLSVYWYQQSLDQGLQFLIQYYNGEERAKGNILERFSAQQFPDLHSELNLSSLELGDSALYFCASSLGQATYEQYFGPGTRLTVT.

The table lists this clone with a count of one. The J gene is TRBJ2-5, the V gene TRBV5-6, with D possibly matching TRBD1 (5 bases). Germline values: CDR1 SGHDT, CDR2 YYEEEE. The CDR3 extends over 12 amino acids. V was shortened by 2 bases and J by 5 bases, with 7 bases between the two germline ends. CDR3 bases: TGTGCCAGCAGCTTACCAGGGGAGACCCAGTACTTC. Translated: CASSLPGETQYF.

The genes are TRBV5-1 and TRBJ2-1, with TRBD2 matching 9 bases. This CDR3 contains 17 residues. Germline-derived CDR1 and CDR2 are SGHRS and YFSETQ. J was trimmed by 10 bases and V by 0 bases; bases with no gene match: 14. CDR3 amino acids: CASSLGGSGGLSGEQFF. In DNA form, the CDR3 reads TGCGCCAGCAGCTTGGGTGGTAGCGGGGGCCTATCGGGCGAGCAGTTCTTC.

The V call is TRBV15, the J call TRBJ2-7; TRBD2 aligns across 7 bases. Germline trimming cut 1 base from V and 0 bases from J; bases unmatched to any gene: 3. The CDR3 runs 15 residues. CDR1 and CDR2 from the germline V gene are LNHNV and YYDKDF (reference sequence). CDR3 in DNA: TGTGCCACCAGCAGAGCCGGGGGGTCCTCCTACGAGCAGTACTTC. Translated, it gives CATSRAGGSSYEQYF.

This CDR3 reads CASSLEYGSGEQYF. The CDR3 nucleotides read TGCGCCAGCAGCTTGGAATACGGTTCGGGGGAGCAGTACTTC. The V gene is TRBV5-1, the J gene TRBJ2-7, with D maybe TRBD2 (5 bases). Between the trimmed V and J ends, which lost 0 bases and 7 bases, there was a span of 14 bases. The CDR3 sequence is 14 residues long. Germline V gene data show CDR1 as SGHRS and CDR2 as YFSETQ. Looking up the rest from reference TRBV5-1 and TRBJ2-7 gives the full variable domain: KAGVTQTPRYLIKTRGQQVTLSCSPISGHRSVSWYQQTPGQGLQFLFEYFSETQRNKGNFPGRFSGRQFSNSRSEMNVSTLELGDSALYLCASSLEYGSGEQYFGPGTRLTVT.

This clone has more than one count but fewer than ten. This sequence joins TRBV6-5 and TRBJ2-3; 9 positions agree with TRBD2. The V and J ends lost 7 bases and 4 bases, in that order; junction bases with no gene match: 9. The V gene's germline CDR1 is MNHEY and CDR2 SVGAGI. This CDR3 is built from 15 residues. CDR3 loop: CASIPLAGAPDTQYF. The CDR3 DNA sequence: TGTGCCAGCATCCCCTTAGCGGGAGCCCCAGATACGCAGTATTTT.

CDR3 DNA: TGTGCCAGTAGTAGGCAGGGAAACCAGCCCCAGCATTTT. Encoded protein: CASSRQGNQPQHF. The V call is TRBV19, the J call TRBJ1-5, with D possibly matching TRBD1 (5 bases). The germline V gene encodes CDR1 LNHDA and CDR2 SQIVND (reference sequence). The CDR3 runs to 13 residues. V dropped 4 bases and J dropped 7 bases, with 11 bases sitting between them.

The gene calls are TRBV4-2 and TRBJ1-3, with D hard to call. This CDR3 comprises 15 residues. Trimming cost V 0 bases and J 3 bases, with 9 bases left between them. CDR1 LGHNA and CDR2 YNFKEQ come from the germline V gene. The CDR3 DNA reads as TGTGCCAGCAGCCAAGATCAATCGGTTGGAAACACCATATATTTT. It yields the protein CASSQDQSVGNTIYF.

The chain uses TRBV24-1 and TRBJ2-1, with TRBD2 matching 11 bases. The V and J ends lost 5 bases and 0 bases, in that order; junction bases with no gene match: 5. Per the germline V gene, CDR1 is KGHDR and CDR2 is SFDVKD. The CDR3 is 17 amino acids. CDR3 sequence (DNA): TGTGCCACCAGTGGTGCGACTAGCGGGAACTCCTACAATGAGCAGTTCTTC. Residues: CATSGATSGNSYNEQFF.

The rearrangement uses TRBV6-5 and TRBJ1-5; D might be TRBD1 (6 bases). The CDR3 length is 15 residues. V shed 6 bases and J shed 3 bases, with 15 bases lying between them. CDR1 is MNHEY and CDR2 is SVGAGI in the germline V gene. CDR3 sequence: CASRPSQGLNQPQHF. CDR3 DNA sequence: TGTGCCAGCAGGCCATCACAGGGTCTCAATCAGCCCCAGCATTTT.

The chain combines TRBV9 with TRBJ1-2; D gene uncertain. This CDR3 comprises 15 residues. Germline CDR1 is SGDLS and CDR2 is YYNGEE. V lost 0 bases and J 0 bases, leaving 9 bases between the germline ends. The CDR3 loop is CASSVDSGSNYGYTF. CDR3 DNA: TGTGCCAGCAGCGTAGACTCGGGTTCTAACTATGGCTACACCTTC.

The chain is built from TRBV11-2 and TRBJ1-1; TRBD1 matches 7 bases. This CDR3 spans 13 amino acids. V lost 2 bases to trimming and J lost 7 bases; unmatched junction nucleotides: 4. Germline CDR1 SGHAT, CDR2 FQNNGV. This CDR3 reads CASSLQGEGEAFF. The CDR3 DNA sequence: TGTGCCAGCAGCTTACAGGGGGAAGGTGAAGCTTTCTTT.

The chain recombines TRBV7-3 with TRBJ2-1, with a tentative D call TRBD2 (5 bases). V gave up 2 bases and J gave up 2 bases, with 13 bases separating them. The germline V gene has CDR1 SGHTA and CDR2 FQGTGA. This CDR3 has 16 residues. The CDR3 region has the DNA TGTGCCAGCAGCTTAGCGGGCCGGGCCCCCTACAATGAGCAGTTCTTC. Protein: CASSLAGRAPYNEQFF.

The chain uses TRBV18 and TRBJ2-3; tentatively, D is TRBD2 (5 bases). The CDR3 length is 14 residues. Trimming left V 4 bases short and J 5 bases short, with 13 bases between. Germline V CDR1 and CDR2: KGHSH, LQKENI. The CDR3 region is CASSRASRGDTQYF. The CDR3 DNA reads as TGTGCCAGCTCACGGGCTAGCCGGGGAGATACGCAGTATTTT.